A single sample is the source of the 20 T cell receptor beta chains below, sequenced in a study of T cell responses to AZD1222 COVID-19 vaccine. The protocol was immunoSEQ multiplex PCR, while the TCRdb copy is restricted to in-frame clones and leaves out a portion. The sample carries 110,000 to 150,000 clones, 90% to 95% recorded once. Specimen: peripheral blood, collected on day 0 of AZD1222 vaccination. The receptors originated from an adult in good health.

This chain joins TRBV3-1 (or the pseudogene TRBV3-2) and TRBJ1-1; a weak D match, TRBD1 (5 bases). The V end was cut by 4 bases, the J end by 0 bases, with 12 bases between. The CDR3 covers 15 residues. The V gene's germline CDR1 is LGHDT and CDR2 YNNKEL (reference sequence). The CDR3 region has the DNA TGTGCCAGCAGCCTGGGGAGGGGACTGAACACTGAAGCTTTCTTT. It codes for CASSLGRGLNTEAFF.

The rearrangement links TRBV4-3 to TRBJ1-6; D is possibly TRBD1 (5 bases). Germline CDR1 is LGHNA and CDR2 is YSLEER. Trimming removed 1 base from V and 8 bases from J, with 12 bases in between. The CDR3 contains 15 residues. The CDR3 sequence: CASSQVGGADSPLHF. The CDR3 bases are TGCGCCAGCAGCCAAGTGGGTGGGGCCGATTCACCCCTCCACTTT.

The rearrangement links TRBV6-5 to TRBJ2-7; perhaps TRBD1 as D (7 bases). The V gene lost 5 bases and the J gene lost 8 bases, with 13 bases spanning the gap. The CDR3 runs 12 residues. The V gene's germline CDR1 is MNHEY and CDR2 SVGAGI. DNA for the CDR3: TGTGCCAGCAGTAACCAGGGGGGTAAGCAGTACTTC. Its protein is CASSNQGGKQYF.

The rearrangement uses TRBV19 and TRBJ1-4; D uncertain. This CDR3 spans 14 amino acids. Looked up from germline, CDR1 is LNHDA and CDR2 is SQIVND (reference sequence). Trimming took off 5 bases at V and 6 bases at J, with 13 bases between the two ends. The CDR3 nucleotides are TGTGCCAGTAGTCCCCCCGGGTCGGATGAAAAACTGTTTTTT. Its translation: CASSPPGSDEKLFF. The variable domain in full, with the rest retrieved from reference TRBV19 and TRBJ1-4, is DGGITQSPKYLFRKEGQNVTLSCEQNLNHDAMYWYRQDPGQGLRLIYYSQIVNDFQKGDIAEGYSVSREKKESFPLTVTSAQKNPTAFYLCASSPPGSDEKLFFGSGTQLSVL.

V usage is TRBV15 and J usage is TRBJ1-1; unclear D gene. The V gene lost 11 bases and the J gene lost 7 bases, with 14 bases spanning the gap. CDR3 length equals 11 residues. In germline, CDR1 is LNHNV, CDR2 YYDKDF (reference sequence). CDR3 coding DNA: TGTGCCGCCAAGGCGGGCAATGAAGCTTTCTTT. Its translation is CAAKAGNEAFF.

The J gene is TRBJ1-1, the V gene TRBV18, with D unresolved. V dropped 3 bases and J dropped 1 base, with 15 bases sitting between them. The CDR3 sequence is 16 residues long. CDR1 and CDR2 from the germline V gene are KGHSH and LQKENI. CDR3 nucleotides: TGTGCCAGCTCACCTAACACCGGCATCTCGAACACTGAAGCTTTCTTT. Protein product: CASSPNTGISNTEAFF. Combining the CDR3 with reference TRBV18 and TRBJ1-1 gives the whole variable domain NAGVMQNPRHLVRRRGQEARLRCSPMKGHSHVYWYRQLPEEGLKFMVYLQKENIIDESGMPKERFSAEFPKEGPSILRIQQVVRGDSAAYFCASSPNTGISNTEAFFGQGTRLTVV.

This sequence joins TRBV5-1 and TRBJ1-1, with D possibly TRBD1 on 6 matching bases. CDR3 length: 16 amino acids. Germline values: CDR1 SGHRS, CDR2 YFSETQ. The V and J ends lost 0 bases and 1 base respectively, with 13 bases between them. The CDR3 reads CASSLVVRGGNTEAFF. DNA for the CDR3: TGCGCCAGCAGCTTGGTCGTGAGAGGGGGGAACACTGAAGCTTTCTTT.

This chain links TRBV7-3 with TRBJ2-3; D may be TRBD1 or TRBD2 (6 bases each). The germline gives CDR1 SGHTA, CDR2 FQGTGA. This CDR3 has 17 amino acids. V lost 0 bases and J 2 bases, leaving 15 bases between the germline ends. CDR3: CASSLTAAGTYTDTQYF. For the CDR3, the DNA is TGTGCCAGCAGCTTAACGGCGGCGGGGACATACACAGATACGCAGTATTTT. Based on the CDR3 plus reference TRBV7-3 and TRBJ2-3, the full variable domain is GAGVSQTPSNKVTEKGKYVELRCDPISGHTALYWYRQSLGQGPEFLIYFQGTGAADDSGLPNDRFFAVRPEGSVSTLKIQRTERGDSAVYLCASSLTAAGTYTDTQYFGPGTRLTVL.

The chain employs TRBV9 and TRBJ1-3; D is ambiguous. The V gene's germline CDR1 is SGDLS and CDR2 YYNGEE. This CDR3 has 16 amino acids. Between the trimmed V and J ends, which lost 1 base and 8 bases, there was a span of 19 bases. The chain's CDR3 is CASSVSPLGIGDTIYF. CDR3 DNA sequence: TGTGCCAGCAGCGTAAGCCCCCTGGGCATCGGAGACACCATATATTTT.

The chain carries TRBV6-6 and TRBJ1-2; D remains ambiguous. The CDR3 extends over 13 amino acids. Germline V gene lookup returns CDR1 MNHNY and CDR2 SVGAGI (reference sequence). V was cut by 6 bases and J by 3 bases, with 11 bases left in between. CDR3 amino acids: CASRPDGDYGYTF. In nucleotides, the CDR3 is TGTGCCAGCAGACCAGACGGGGACTATGGCTACACCTTC.

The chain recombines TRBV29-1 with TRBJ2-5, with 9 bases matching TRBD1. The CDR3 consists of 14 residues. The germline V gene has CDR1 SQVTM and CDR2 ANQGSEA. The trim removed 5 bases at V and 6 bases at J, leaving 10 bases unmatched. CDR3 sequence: CSVQAGTGIQTQYF. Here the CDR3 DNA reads TGCAGCGTTCAAGCCGGGACAGGGATCCAGACCCAGTACTTC.

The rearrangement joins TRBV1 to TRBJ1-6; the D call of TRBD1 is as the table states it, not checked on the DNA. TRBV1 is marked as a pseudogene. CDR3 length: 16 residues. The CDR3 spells CTSSQESRAYNSPLHF. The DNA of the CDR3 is TGCACCAGCAGCCAAGAATCCAGGGCTTATAATTCACCCCTCCACTTT.

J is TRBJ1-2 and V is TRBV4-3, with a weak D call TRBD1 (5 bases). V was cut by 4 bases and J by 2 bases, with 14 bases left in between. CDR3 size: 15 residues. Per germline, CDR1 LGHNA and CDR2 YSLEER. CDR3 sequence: CASSRVRGSNYGYTF. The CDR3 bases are TGCGCCAGCAGCCGAGTAAGGGGTTCGAACTATGGCTACACCTTC.

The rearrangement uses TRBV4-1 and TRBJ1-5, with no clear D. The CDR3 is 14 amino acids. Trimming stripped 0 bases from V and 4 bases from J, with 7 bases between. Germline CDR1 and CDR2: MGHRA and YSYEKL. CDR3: CASSQDQVNQPQHF. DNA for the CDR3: TGCGCCAGCAGCCAAGATCAAGTTAATCAGCCCCAGCATTTT.

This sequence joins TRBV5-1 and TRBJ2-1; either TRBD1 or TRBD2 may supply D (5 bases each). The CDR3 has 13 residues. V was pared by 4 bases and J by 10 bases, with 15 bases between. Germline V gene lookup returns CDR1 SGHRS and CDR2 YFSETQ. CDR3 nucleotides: TGCGCCAGCAGCCGCGTTGGGGGACGGGAGCAGTTCTTC. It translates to CASSRVGGREQFF.

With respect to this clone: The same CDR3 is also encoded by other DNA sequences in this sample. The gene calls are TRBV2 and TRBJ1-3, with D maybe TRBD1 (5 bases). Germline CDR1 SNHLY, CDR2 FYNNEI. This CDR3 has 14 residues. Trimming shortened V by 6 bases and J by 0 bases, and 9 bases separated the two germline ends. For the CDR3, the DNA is TGTGCCAGCAGGGACATGTCCTCTGGAAACACCATATATTTT. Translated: CASRDMSSGNTIYF.

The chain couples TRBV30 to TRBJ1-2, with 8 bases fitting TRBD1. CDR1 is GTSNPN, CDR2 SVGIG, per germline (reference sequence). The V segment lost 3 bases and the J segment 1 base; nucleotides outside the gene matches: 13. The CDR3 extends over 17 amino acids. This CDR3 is CAWSRQTGDAFNYGYTF. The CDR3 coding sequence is TGTGCCTGGAGCCGTCAGACAGGGGATGCTTTTAACTATGGCTACACCTTC.

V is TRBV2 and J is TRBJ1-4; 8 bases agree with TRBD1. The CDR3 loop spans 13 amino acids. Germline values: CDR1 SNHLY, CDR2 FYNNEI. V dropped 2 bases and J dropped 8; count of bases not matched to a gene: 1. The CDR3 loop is CASSEYRGEKLFF. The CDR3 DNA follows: TGTGCCAGCAGTGAATACAGGGGGGAAAAACTGTTTTTT.

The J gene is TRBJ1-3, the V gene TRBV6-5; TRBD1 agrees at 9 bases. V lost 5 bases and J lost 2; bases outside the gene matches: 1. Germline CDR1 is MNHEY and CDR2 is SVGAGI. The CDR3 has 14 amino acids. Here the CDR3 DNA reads TGTGCCAGCAGTCGACAGGGGGCTGGAAACACCATATATTTT. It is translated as CASSRQGAGNTIYF.

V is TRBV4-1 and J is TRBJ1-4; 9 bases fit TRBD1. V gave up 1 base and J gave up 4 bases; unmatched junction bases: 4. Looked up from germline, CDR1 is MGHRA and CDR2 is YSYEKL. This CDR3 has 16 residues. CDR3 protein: CASSQVRTGDNEKLFF. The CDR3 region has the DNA TGCGCCAGCAGCCAAGTCCGGACAGGGGATAATGAAAAACTGTTTTTT.